This is a list of T cell receptor beta chains from one sample in a study of blood T cell repertoires in COVID-19. Assay used: immunoSEQ multiplex PCR; TCRdb lists only in-frame clones, some missing. The sample includes 260,000 or so clones, roughly 81% of them seen just once. What was sequenced was peripheral blood. These receptor sequences come from a woman at least 80 years old with COVID-19, enrolled during active disease. Both conserved end residues are part of each CDR3. D genes are given only for firm matches. The listing skips clone size in some rows; elsewhere it reads once, few, many or a size class.

j_call v_call clone_size d_call cdr3_aa cdr3_nt
TRBJ1-2 TRBV7-8 NA NA CASSPSHPSSDYGYTF TGTGCCAGCAGCCCCTCGCACCCCTCCTCAGACTATGGCTACACCTTC
TRBJ2-7 TRBV10-2 NA TRBD2 CASRPGGALYEQYF TGCGCCAGCAGGCCCGGGGGGGCTCTCTACGAGCAGTACTTC
TRBJ1-4 TRBV30 NA NA CAWSGQPTNEKLFF TGTGCCTGGAGTGGACAGCCAACTAATGAAAAACTGTTTTTT
TRBJ1-2 TRBV30 NA NA CAWNRVAYGYTF TGTGCCTGGAACAGGGTGGCCTATGGCTACACCTTC
TRBJ1-5 TRBV2 NA TRBD1 CATREGAGNQPQHF TGTGCCACCAGGGAGGGGGCCGGCAATCAGCCCCAGCATTTT
TRBJ1-2 TRBV7-9 NA TRBD1 CASSPRTGPNYGYTF TGTGCCAGCAGCCCTCGGACAGGTCCTAACTATGGCTACACCTTC
TRBJ1-3 TRBV7-9 NA NA CASSLATQGGSGNTIYF TGTGCCAGCAGCTTAGCAACTCAAGGAGGCTCTGGAAACACCATATATTTT
TRBJ1-1 TRBV29-1 NA TRBD1 CSVTTGGTEAFF TGCAGCGTTACAACAGGGGGTACTGAAGCTTTCTTT
TRBJ1-1 TRBV30 NA NA CAWSALSGAFF TGTGCCTGGAGTGCCCTCTCAGGGGCTTTCTTT
TRBJ2-7 TRBV4-1 few TRBD2 CASSQALGGAYEQYF TGCGCCAGCAGCCAAGCGTTGGGAGGGGCCTACGAGCAGTACTTC
TRBJ2-6 TRBV5-8 NA TRBD1 CASSLGWTGTSGANVLTF TGTGCCAGCAGCTTGGGGTGGACAGGGACCTCTGGGGCCAACGTCCTGACTTTC
TRBJ1-6 TRBV7-6 NA NA CASSLQGGGGNSPLHF TGTGCCAGCAGCTTACAAGGTGGGGGGGGTAATTCACCCCTCCACTTT
TRBJ2-7 TRBV11-2 NA TRBD1 CASSLLGQGLNEQYF TGTGCCAGCAGCTTACTGGGACAGGGTCTCAACGAGCAGTACTTC
TRBJ1-2 TRBV20-1 NA NA CSASSHSRQREHTF TGCAGTGCTAGTAGTCATAGTAGGCAGCGAGAACACACCTTC
TRBJ1-6 TRBV27 NA NA CASSLKDIYNSPLHF TGTGCCAGCAGCCTAAAGGACATCTATAATTCACCCCTCCACTTT